This TCR beta chain was retrieved from a study of blood T cell repertoires in COVID-19. Study background: PBMCs, B-cell-depleted T cells, or T cells were the source of the cDNA or gDNA that made up the material.

As originally analysed: Reference gene primer amplification gave nucleated cell count estimates. Data came from immunoSEQ multiplex PCR; TCRdb stores just in-frame clones and leaves some out. The V and J calls and clone size were taken over from that table, and D and trimming were inferred from the DNA. The repertoire holds about 250,000 clones, with about 89% as singletons. This study enrolled people aged roughly 18 to 90 from about two dozen US geographic areas. V lost 3 bases and J lost 0, with 5 bases in between. The CDR3 consists of 13 residues. This TCR was recovered from a woman between 18 and 30 years old who had recovered from COVID-19. This chain connects TRBV12-3 or TRBV12-4 to TRBJ2-5; D not certain. Source material: PBMCs or T cells enriched from blood (not recorded which). The CDR3, as DNA: TGTGCCAGCAGTTTGTTAGACCAAGAGACCCAGTACTTC. This encodes CASSLLDQETQYF.